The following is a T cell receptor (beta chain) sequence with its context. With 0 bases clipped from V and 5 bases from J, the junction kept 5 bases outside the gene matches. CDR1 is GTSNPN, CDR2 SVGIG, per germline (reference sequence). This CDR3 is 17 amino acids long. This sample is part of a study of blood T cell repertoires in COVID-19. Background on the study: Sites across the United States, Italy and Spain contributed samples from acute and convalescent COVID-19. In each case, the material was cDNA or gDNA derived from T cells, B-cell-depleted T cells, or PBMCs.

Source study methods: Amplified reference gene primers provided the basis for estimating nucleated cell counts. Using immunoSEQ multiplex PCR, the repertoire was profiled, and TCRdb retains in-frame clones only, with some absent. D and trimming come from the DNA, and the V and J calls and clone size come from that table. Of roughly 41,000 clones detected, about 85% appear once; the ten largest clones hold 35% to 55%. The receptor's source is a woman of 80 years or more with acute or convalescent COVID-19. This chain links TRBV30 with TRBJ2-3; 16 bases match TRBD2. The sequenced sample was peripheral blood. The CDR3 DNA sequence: TGTGCCTGGAGTGTATCTGGGACTAGCGGGGGGGGAGATACGCAGTATTTT. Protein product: CAWSVSGTSGGGDTQYF.